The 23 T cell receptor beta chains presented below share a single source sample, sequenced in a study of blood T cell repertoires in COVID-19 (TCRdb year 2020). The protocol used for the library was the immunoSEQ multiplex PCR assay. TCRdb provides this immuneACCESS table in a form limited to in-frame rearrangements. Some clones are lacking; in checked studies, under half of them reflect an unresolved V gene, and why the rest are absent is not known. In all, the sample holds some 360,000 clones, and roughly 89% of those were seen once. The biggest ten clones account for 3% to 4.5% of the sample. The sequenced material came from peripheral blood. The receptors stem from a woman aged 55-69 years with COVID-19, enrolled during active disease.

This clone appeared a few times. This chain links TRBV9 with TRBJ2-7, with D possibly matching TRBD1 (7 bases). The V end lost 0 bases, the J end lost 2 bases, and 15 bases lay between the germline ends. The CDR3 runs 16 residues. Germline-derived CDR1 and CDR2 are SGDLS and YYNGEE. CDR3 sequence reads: CASSVGGQGGPYEQYF. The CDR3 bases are TGTGCCAGCAGCGTAGGGGGCCAGGGGGGCCCCTACGAGCAGTACTTC.

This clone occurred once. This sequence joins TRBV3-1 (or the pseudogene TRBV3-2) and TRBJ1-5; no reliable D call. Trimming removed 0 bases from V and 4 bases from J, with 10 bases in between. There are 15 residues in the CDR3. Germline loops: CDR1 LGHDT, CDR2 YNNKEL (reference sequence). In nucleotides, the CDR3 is TGTGCCAGCAGCCAAGAACTAGGGAGTAATCAGCCCCAGCATTTT. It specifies CASSQELGSNQPQHF.

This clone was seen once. The DNA of the CDR3 is TGTGCCAGCACCTCCCTCGGGGAGGGGCAAGAGACCCAGTACTTC. Translating gives CASTSLGEGQETQYF. The chain joins TRBV28 to TRBJ2-5; 7 bases fit TRBD2. This CDR3 contains 15 residues. Germline CDR1 is MDHEN and CDR2 is SYDVKM. J gave up 2 bases and V 7 bases, and 10 bases lay outside the gene matches.

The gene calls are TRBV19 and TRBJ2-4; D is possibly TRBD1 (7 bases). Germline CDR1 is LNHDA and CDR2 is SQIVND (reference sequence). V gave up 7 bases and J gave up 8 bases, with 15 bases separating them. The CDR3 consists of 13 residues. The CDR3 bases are TGTGCCAGTACCGGGGGACAGAATGACATTCAGTACTTC. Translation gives CASTGGQNDIQYF.

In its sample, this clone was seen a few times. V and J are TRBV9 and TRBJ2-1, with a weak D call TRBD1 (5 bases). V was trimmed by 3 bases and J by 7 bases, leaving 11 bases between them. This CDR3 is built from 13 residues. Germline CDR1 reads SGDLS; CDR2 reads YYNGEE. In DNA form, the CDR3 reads TGTGCCAGCAGCGAAACCAGGGTTAATGAGCAGTTCTTC. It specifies CASSETRVNEQFF.

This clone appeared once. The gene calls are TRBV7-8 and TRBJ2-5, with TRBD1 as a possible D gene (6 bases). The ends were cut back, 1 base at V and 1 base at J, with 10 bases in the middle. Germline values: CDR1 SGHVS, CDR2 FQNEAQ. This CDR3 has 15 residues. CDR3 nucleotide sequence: TGTGCCAGCAGCTTAGGGGCAGGGGTCCAAGAGACCCAGTACTTC. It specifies CASSLGAGVQETQYF.

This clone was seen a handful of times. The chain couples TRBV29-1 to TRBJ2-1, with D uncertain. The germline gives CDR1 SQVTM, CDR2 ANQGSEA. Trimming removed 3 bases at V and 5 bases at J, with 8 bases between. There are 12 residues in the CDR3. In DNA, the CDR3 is TGCAGCGTTGACGTCGAGGACAATGAGCAGTTCTTC. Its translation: CSVDVEDNEQFF.

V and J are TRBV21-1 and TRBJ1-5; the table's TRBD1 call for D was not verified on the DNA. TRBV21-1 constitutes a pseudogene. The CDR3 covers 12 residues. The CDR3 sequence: CAKTECNQPQHF. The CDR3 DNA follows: TGTGCAAAAACAGAATGCAATCAGCCCCAGCATTTT.

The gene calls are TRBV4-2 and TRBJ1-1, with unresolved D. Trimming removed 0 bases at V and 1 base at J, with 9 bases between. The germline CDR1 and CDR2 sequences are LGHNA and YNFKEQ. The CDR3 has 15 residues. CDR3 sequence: CASSQEEGSNTEAFF. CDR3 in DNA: TGTGCCAGCAGCCAAGAAGAGGGCTCGAACACTGAAGCTTTCTTT.

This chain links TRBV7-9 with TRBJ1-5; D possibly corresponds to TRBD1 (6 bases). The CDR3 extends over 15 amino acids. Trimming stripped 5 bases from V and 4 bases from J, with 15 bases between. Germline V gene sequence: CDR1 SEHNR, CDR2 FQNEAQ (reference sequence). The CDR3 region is CASSPRQDSNQPQHF. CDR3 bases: TGTGCCAGCAGCCCCCGACAGGATTCAAATCAGCCCCAGCATTTT.

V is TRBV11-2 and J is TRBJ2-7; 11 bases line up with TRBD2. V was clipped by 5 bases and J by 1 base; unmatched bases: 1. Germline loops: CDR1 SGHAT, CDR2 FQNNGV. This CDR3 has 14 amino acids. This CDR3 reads CASSRLAGSYEQYF. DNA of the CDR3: TGTGCCAGCAGCCGACTAGCGGGATCCTACGAGCAGTACTTC.

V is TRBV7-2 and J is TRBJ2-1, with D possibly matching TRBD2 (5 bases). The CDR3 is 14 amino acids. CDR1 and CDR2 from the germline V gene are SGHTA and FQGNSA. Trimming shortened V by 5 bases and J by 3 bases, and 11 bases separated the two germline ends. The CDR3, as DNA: TGTGCCAGCAGCGCTCTACTAGTCTACAATGAGCAGTTCTTC. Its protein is CASSALLVYNEQFF.

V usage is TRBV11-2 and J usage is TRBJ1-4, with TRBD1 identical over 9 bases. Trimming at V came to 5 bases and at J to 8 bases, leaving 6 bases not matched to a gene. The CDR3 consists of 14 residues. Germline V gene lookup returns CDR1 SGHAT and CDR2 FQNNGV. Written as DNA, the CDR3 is TGTGCCAGCAGCCCCTGGACAGGGGACGAAAAACTGTTTTTT. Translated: CASSPWTGDEKLFF.

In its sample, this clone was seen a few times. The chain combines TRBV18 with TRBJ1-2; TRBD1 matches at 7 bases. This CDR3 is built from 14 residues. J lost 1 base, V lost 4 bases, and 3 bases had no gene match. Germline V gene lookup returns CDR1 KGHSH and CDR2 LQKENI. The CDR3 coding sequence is TGTGCCAGCTCACGTGGACAGGATAACTATGGCTACACCTTC. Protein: CASSRGQDNYGYTF.

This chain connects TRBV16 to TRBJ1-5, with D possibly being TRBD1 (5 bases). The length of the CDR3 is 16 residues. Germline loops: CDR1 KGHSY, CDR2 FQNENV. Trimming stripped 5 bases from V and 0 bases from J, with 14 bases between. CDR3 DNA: TGTGCCAGCAGCGCCTGGTCGGGGGATAGCAATCAGCCCCAGCATTTT. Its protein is CASSAWSGDSNQPQHF.

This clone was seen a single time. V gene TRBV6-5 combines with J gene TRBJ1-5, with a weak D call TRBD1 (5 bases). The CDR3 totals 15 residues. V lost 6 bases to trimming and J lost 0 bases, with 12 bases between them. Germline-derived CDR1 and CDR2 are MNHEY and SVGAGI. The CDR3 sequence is CASRLGQFSNQPQHF. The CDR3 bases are TGTGCCAGCAGGCTGGGGCAGTTTAGCAATCAGCCCCAGCATTTT.

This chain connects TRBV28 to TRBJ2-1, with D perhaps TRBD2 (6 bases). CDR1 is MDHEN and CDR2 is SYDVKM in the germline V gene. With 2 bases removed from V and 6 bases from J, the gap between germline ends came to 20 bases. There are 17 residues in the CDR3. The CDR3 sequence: CASSLAPGGLLTNEQFF. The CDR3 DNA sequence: TGTGCCAGCAGTTTAGCCCCAGGAGGACTACTCACCAATGAGCAGTTCTTC.

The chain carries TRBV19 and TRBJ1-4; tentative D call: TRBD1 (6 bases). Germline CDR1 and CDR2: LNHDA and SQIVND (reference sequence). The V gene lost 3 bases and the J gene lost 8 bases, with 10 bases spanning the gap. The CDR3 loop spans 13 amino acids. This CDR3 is CASSIGGREKLFF. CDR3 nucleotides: TGTGCCAGTAGTATTGGGGGCAGGGAAAAACTGTTTTTT.

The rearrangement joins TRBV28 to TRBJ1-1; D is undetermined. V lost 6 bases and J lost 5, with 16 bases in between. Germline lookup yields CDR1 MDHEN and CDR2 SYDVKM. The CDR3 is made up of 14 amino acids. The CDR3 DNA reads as TGTGCCAGCAGAATAGGACCTGCGGGGACTGAAGCTTTCTTT. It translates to CASRIGPAGTEAFF.

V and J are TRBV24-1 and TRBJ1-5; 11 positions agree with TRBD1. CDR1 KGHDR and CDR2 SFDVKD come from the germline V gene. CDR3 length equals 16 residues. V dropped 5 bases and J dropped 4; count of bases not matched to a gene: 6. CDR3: CATSATGQGANQPQHF. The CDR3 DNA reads TGTGCCACCAGTGCCACCGGACAGGGGGCTAATCAGCCCCAGCATTTT.

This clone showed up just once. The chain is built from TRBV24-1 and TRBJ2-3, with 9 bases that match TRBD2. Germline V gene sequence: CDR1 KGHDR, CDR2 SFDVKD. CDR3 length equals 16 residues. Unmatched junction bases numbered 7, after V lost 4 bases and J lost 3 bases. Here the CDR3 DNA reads TGTGCCACCAGTGACCCCAGACTAGCGGCAACAGATACGCAGTATTTT. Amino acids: CATSDPRLAATDTQYF.

Written as DNA, the CDR3 is TGTGCCAGCAGCCGTGAGGCTGGAAACACCATATATTTT. Encoded protein: CASSREAGNTIYF. The genes are TRBV7-3 and TRBJ1-3; D call uncertain. The CDR3 extends over 13 amino acids. Germline V gene sequence: CDR1 SGHTA, CDR2 FQGTGA. Trimming removed 5 bases at V and 2 bases at J, with 7 bases between.

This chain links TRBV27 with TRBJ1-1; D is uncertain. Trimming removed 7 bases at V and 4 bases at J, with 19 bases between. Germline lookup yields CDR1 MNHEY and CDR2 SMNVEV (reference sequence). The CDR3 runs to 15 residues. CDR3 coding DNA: TGTGCCAGCACATTCATGGGAGGCGTACTCACTGAAGCTTTCTTT. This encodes CASTFMGGVLTEAFF.